The clone carrying this T cell receptor beta chain was counted only a few times. Its target is not known. These data originate in a study of CD8 T cells in ankylosing spondylitis. The V gene's germline CDR1 is SGHTA and CDR2 FQGNSA. Unmatched junction bases numbered 9, after V lost 6 bases and J lost 9 bases. This CDR3 spans 15 amino acids. Quantitative barcoded 5'-RACE was used to prepare TCR beta libraries. MiXCR, run by TCRdb on the 5' RACE reads, gives a single entry per CDR3 protein. The data contain about 320,000 distinct CDR3 sequences, around 10% of them singletons. General observations from the study: Earlier authors reported some of these motif variants in reactive arthritis synovial fluid and blood. Disease-linked clones reportedly showed significant enrichment in matched ankylosing spondylitis synovial fluid.

The rearrangement uses TRBV7-2 and TRBJ2-1, with 12 bases matching TRBD2. The source of this sequence is a female donor with ankylosing spondylitis or in good health (not recorded which). Material: blood, either unsorted or a sorted T cell fraction (not recorded which). CDR3 nucleotide sequence: TGTGCCAGCAGTCCGACTAGCGGGAGCTTTCGTGAGCAGTTCTTC. Protein product: CASSPTSGSFREQFF.